Reported below is one TCR beta chain. These data come from a study of shared T cell receptors in the human thymus. The CDR3 loop spans 13 amino acids. Trimming took off 5 bases at V and 6 bases at J, with 12 bases between the two ends. In germline, CDR1 is SGHRS, CDR2 YFSETQ. Sequencing used immunoSEQ multiplex PCR; TCRdb keeps in-frame clones, though not all of them. Among 650,000 to 950,000 clones listed, approximately 83% were seen once. This sample also belongs to another study, concerning human thymus T cells. From that paper: Those donating were healthy Finnish infants in corrective surgery for congenital heart defects. Related research has reported that thymic repertoires overlap highly among unrelated individuals.

The chain carries TRBV5-1 and TRBJ1-5; D unresolved. This sequence originates from a girl less than two years old with a congenital heart defect. The source material was thymocytes. The CDR3 region is CASSPAPGQPQHF. The CDR3 DNA sequence: TGCGCCAGCAGTCCTGCGCCGGGTCAGCCCCAGCATTTT.